What follows describes a single T cell receptor (beta chain). Methods used by the authors: Reference gene primer amplification gave nucleated cell count estimates. Clones were sequenced by immunoSEQ multiplex PCR, and TCRdb holds only the in-frame ones, with some missing. That table is the source of V, J and clone size, and D and trimming were worked out from the DNA. The sample includes about 64,000 clones, approximately 78% of them seen just once. The CDR3 consists of 15 residues. Germline assignment: CDR1 LGHDT and CDR2 YNNKEL (reference sequence). The germline V and J ends were trimmed by 2 bases and 2 bases, with 12 bases remaining between them. The data derive from a study of blood T cell repertoires in COVID-19. Study background: COVID-19 samples from acute and convalescent phases originated in the United States, Italy and Spain. From T cells, B-cell-depleted T cells, or PBMCs came the material, which was cDNA or gDNA.

The receptor's source is a human donor in a cohort sampled during active COVID-19. The specimen was peripheral blood. This rearrangement joins TRBV3-1 (or the pseudogene TRBV3-2) to TRBJ2-5; TRBD1 might be the D (6 bases). The CDR3 DNA sequence: TGTGCCAGCAGCCAACGGACAGCGAGACAAGAGACCCAGTACTTC. This sequence encodes CASSQRTARQETQYF.